This T cell receptor beta chain was recorded in a study of Ad26.COV2.S vaccination and SARS-CoV-2 variants. The assay was immunoSEQ multiplex PCR, and TCRdb's table has in-frame clones only and misses some. This sample yields roughly 140,000 clones, of which roughly 88% are seen a single time; approximately 5.1% belongs to the top ten. The CDR3 extends over 15 amino acids. V lost 2 bases to trimming and J lost 0 bases, with 8 bases between them. The germline V gene encodes CDR1 MDHEN and CDR2 SYDVKM. About this clone itself: No antigen is known for it.

Regarding the study as a whole: Individuals receiving vaccine had higher spike-specific TCR breadth than placebo recipients did.

This chain uses TRBV28 with TRBJ1-5; D unresolved. The starting material was peripheral blood, obtained after recovery from COVID-19. The TCR sequence derives from a human donor who had recovered from COVID-19. The CDR3, as DNA: TGTGCCAGCAGTTTAGTCCTCGCTAGCAATCAGCCCCAGCATTTT. Its protein product is CASSLVLASNQPQHF.